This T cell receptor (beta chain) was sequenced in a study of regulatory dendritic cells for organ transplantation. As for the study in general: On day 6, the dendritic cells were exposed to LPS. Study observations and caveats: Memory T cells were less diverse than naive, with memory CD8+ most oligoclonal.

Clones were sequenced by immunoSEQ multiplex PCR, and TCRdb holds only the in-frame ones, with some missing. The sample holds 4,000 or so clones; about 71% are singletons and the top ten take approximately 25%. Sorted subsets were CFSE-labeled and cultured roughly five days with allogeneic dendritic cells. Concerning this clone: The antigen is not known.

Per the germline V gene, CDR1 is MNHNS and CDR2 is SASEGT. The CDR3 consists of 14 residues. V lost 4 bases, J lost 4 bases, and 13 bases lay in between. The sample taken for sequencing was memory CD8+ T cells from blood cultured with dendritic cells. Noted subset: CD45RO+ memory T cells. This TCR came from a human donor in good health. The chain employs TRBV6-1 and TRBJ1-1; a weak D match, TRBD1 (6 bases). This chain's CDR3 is CASSGGTRVTEAFF. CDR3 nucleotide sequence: TGTGCCAGCAGTGGAGGGACACGGGTCACTGAAGCTTTCTTT.